The clone carrying this T cell receptor (beta chain) turned up a few times. Antigen unknown. This CDR3 is also generated by other DNA sequences in the sample. Repertoires were generated with immunoSEQ multiplex PCR, while TCRdb's copy carries only in-frame clones and drops some. Found here are around 700,000 clones, more than 70% of them singletons; the top ten hold around 1.8%. This entry belongs to a study of shared clonotypes between healthy human individuals. The CDR3 totals 15 residues. Germline V gives CDR1 SGHRS, CDR2 YFSETQ. The V gene end was trimmed by 0 bases and the J gene end by 4 bases; junction bases not matched to a gene: 4. Study-wide results and caveats: Generation probabilities were higher for clonotypes shared across all four sorted-subset donors than for unshared ones. Researchers found naive subsets generally carried larger estimated richness than memory subsets.

The material sequenced was memory CD4+ T cells sorted from blood. Subset given: CD45RA-negative fraction. The rearrangement uses TRBV5-1 and TRBJ2-7, with 10 bases lining up with TRBD1. This receptor was obtained from a woman in her twenties or thirties in good health. CDR3 sequence reads: CASSLGDRGGYEQYF. The CDR3 DNA reads as TGCGCCAGCAGCTTGGGGGACAGGGGCGGATACGAGCAGTACTTC. Variable domain in full (rest from reference TRBV5-1 and TRBJ2-7): KAGVTQTPRYLIKTRGQQVTLSCSPISGHRSVSWYQQTPGQGLQFLFEYFSETQRNKGNFPGRFSGRQFSNSRSEMNVSTLELGDSALYLCASSLGDRGGYEQYFGPGTRLTVT.